This T cell receptor beta chain was sequenced in a study of T cell responses to AZD1222 COVID-19 vaccine. Study in general: Pooled together were second doses at about 4 or about 12 weeks.

Study results and caveats: Two AZD1222 doses significantly raised spike-specific TCR breadth and depth over controls. Among the donors, most were white British and more were female, and clonal diversity was possibly underestimated.

To note about this clone: What it recognizes is unknown.

This CDR3 has 13 residues. V was pared by 4 bases and J by 2 bases, with 7 bases between. CDR1 MNHEY and CDR2 SVGEGT come from the germline V gene. Data came from immunoSEQ multiplex PCR; TCRdb stores just in-frame clones and leaves some out. The table shows over 100,000 clones, with 80% to 90% occurring only once. The chain uses TRBV6-2 or TRBV6-3 and TRBJ2-3; D remains unclear. This clonotype was obtained from an adult in good health. The sample here was peripheral blood, taken on day 0 of AZD1222 vaccination. The CDR3 nucleotides are TGTGCCAGCAGTTCCACTAACACAGATACGCAGTATTTT. Protein product: CASSSTNTDTQYF.